These T cell receptor beta chains were read from a single sample in a study of breast tumors, draining lymph nodes, adjacent tissues. Each CDR3 protein is one row after TCRdb ran MiXCR on the multiplex PCR reads. Of some 100,000 distinct CDR3 sequences in the sample, 20% to 25% were seen once. The sample comprised axillary lymph node tissue. Every receptor here comes from a female donor with breast cancer. Some clones in this sample may be carry-over from other donors' samples. CDR3s include the opening cysteine and the closing phenylalanine or tryptophan. A D gene is named only where the DNA matches it firmly. Rows give clone size only sometimes, using once, few, many, or a class for an expanded clone.

V,size,J,D,CDR3,DNA
TRBV20-1,many,TRBJ2-1,TRBD2,CSARGTSGAGDEQFF,TGCAGTGCTAGGGGGACTAGCGGGGCTGGGGATGAGCAGTTCTTC
TRBV10-3,many,TRBJ1-2,.,CAISDSTNYGYTF,TGTGCCATCAGCGACAGTACTAACTATGGCTACACCTTC
TRBV20-1,many,TRBJ1-2,.,CSAARTEGYTF,TGCAGTGCCGCGAGGACCGAGGGCTACACCTTC
TRBV7-8,many,TRBJ2-3,TRBD2,CASSLSPGTSGSPRAQNSDTQYF,TGTGCCAGCAGCTTAAGCCCTGGGACTAGCGGGAGCCCCCGAGCCCAAAACTCAGATACGCAGTATTTT
TRBV20-1,many,TRBJ2-7,.,CSASLAGVGASEQYF,TGCAGTGCTAGTCTCGCTGGGGTGGGGGCTAGTGAGCAGTACTTC
TRBV20-1,.,TRBJ2-7,TRBD1,CSARRPDRDHEQYF,TGCAGTGCTAGGCGCCCGGACAGGGACCACGAGCAGTACTTC
TRBV9,.,TRBJ2-3,TRBD1,CASTFRDRVKDTQYF,TGTGCCAGCACCTTCCGGGACAGGGTGAAAGATACGCAGTATTTT
TRBV11-2,many,TRBJ2-7,TRBD1,CASSLTSSGTGFYEQYF,TGTGCCAGCAGCTTAACTTCCTCCGGGACAGGCTTCTACGAGCAGTACTTC
TRBV6-5,.,TRBJ1-2,.,CASSTAGQIYGYTF,TGTGCCAGCAGTACAGCGGGACAAATCTATGGCTACACCTTC
TRBV27,many,TRBJ2-3,.,CASSLWGTDTQYF,TGTGCCAGCAGTTTGTGGGGAACAGATACGCAGTATTTT
TRBV9,many,TRBJ2-2,TRBD1,CASSAGTGIAGELFF,TGTGCCAGCAGCGCCGGGACAGGAATTGCCGGGGAGCTGTTTTTT
TRBV6-1,.,TRBJ1-1,.,CASSEPGKGERAFF,TGTGCCAGCAGTGAGCCAGGGAAGGGTGAAAGGGCTTTCTTT
TRBV9,.,TRBJ2-3,.,CASSPNSGLDTQYF,TGTGCCAGCAGCCCGAATAGCGGCCTAGATACGCAGTATTTT
TRBV6-4,.,TRBJ2-1,.,CASRPWGGTSYNEQFF,TGTGCCAGCAGACCCTGGGGCGGGACCTCCTACAATGAGCAGTTCTTC
TRBV30,few,TRBJ1-5,TRBD1,CAWSEGQSQPQHF,TGTGCCTGGAGCGAGGGACAGTCTCAGCCCCAGCATTTT
TRBV20-1,many,TRBJ2-1,TRBD2,CSAEGLAVGYNEQFF,TGCAGTGCTGAGGGACTAGCGGTAGGGTACAATGAGCAGTTCTTC
TRBV5-7,many,TRBJ1-5,.,CASSLVQGLQPQHF,TGTGCCAGCAGCTTGGTCCAGGGGCTGCAGCCCCAGCATTTT
TRBV30,.,TRBJ1-4,.,CAWSRGAANEKLFF,TGTGCCTGGAGCAGGGGCGCAGCTAATGAAAAACTGTTTTTT
TRBV2,many,TRBJ2-5,.,CASSLQETQYF,TGTGCCAGCAGTCTCCAAGAGACCCAGTACTTC
TRBV6-1,many,TRBJ1-6,.,CASSDQARSYNSPLHF,TGTGCCAGCAGTGACCAGGCCCGCTCCTATAATTCACCCCTCCACTTT
TRBV29-1,many,TRBJ1-4,.,CSVEVAGGRREKLFF,TGCAGCGTTGAAGTTGCGGGGGGCCGTCGTGAAAAACTGTTTTTT
TRBV13,many,TRBJ1-3,TRBD1,CASSLTGALGNTIYF,TGTGCCAGCAGCTTGACAGGGGCCCTTGGAAACACCATATATTTT
TRBV12-3/TRBV12-4,many,TRBJ1-6,TRBD1,CASSPGTGHSPLHF,TGTGCCAGCAGCCCCGGGACAGGGCATTCACCCCTCCACTTT
TRBV12-3/TRBV12-4,many,TRBJ1-2,.,CASSFQGVYGYTF,TGTGCCAGCAGTTTCCAGGGAGTCTATGGCTACACCTTC
TRBV5-1,many,TRBJ2-7,.,CASAPGRTSPAAYEQYF,TGCGCCAGCGCTCCGGGACGGACCTCCCCCGCCGCTTACGAGCAGTACTTC
TRBV19,many,TRBJ1-5,TRBD1,CASSSRGEKQPQHF,TGTGCCAGTAGTAGCAGGGGGGAAAAACAGCCCCAGCATTTT
TRBV15,many,TRBJ2-5,TRBD1,CATSRDGYRGETQYF,TGTGCCACCAGCAGAGATGGTTACAGGGGGGAGACCCAGTACTTC